A single sample gave rise to the 27 T cell receptor beta chains below, sequenced in a study of beta chain features in type 1 diabetes. Expressed TCRB transcripts were sequenced because the entire RNA isolate underwent reverse transcription. TCRdb's copy holds only in-frame clones and misses some; the assay was immunoSEQ multiplex PCR. The table records approximately 470,000 clones, 30% of them present only once. Sequenced material: naive CD4+ T cells from blood. The receptors come from a man in his late teens or twenties in good health.

The V gene is TRBV7-9, the J gene TRBJ2-7, with 7 positions matching TRBD1. Trimming cost V 5 bases and J 0 bases; bases outside gene matches: 7. The CDR3 is made up of 15 amino acids. CDR1 is SEHNR, CDR2 FQNEAQ, per germline (reference sequence). The CDR3 coding sequence is TGTGCCAGCAGCCTCAGACAGGGCTCCTCCTACGAGCAGTACTTC. It translates to CASSLRQGSSYEQYF. The whole variable domain, filled in from reference TRBV7-9 and TRBJ2-7, reads DTGVSQNPRHKITKRGQNVTFRCDPISEHNRLYWYRQTLGQGPEFLTYFQNEAQLEKSRLLSDRFSAERPKGSFSTLEIQRTEQGDSAMYLCASSLRQGSSYEQYFGPGTRLTVT.

A word on this clone: This CDR3 is also generated by other DNA sequences in the sample. The chain employs TRBV9 and TRBJ2-5, with D tentatively TRBD2 (6 bases). This CDR3 region has 14 residues. The V end lost 2 bases, the J end lost 4 bases, and 12 bases lay between the germline ends. Germline assignment: CDR1 SGDLS and CDR2 YYNGEE. CDR3 protein: CASSVGRGLETQYF. CDR3 nucleotides: TGTGCCAGCAGCGTCGGGAGAGGGTTAGAGACCCAGTACTTC.

The chain joins TRBV30 to TRBJ1-5, with no clear D. Trimming cost V 0 bases and J 6 bases, with 12 bases left between them. The CDR3 extends over 14 amino acids. Germline V lookup: CDR1 GTSNPN, CDR2 SVGIG (reference sequence). The chain's CDR3 is CAWSVIGLAQPQHF. The CDR3 DNA is TGTGCCTGGAGTGTAATTGGCCTGGCTCAGCCCCAGCATTTT.

The chain carries TRBV7-3 and TRBJ2-2; D not resolved. The CDR3 is 14 residues long. The germline V gene encodes CDR1 SGHTA and CDR2 FQGTGA. V was pared by 0 bases and J by 2 bases, with 4 bases between. The CDR3 reads CASSLTPNTGELFF. The CDR3 DNA reads as TGTGCCAGCAGCTTAACCCCAAACACCGGGGAGCTGTTTTTT.

This clone was recorded a few times. This chain links TRBV30 with TRBJ1-1, with D unresolved. V lost 3 bases to trimming and J lost 7 bases, with 12 bases between them. This CDR3 is built from 12 residues. The germline gives CDR1 GTSNPN, CDR2 SVGIG (reference sequence). The CDR3 nucleotides read TGTGCCTGGAGCCAGCGCACGGATGAAGCTTTCTTT. Its translation is CAWSQRTDEAFF.

This clone was observed a few times. The sample has other DNA sequences that encode this CDR3 too. The DNA of the CDR3 is TGTGCCTGGAGTGTGGGACCAAATCAGCCCCAGCATTTT. Residues: CAWSVGPNQPQHF. This chain links TRBV30 with TRBJ1-5; possible D gene TRBD1, 5 bases. Germline lookup yields CDR1 GTSNPN and CDR2 SVGIG (reference sequence). The CDR3 runs to 13 residues. The V end was cut by 0 bases, the J end by 4 bases, with 7 bases between.

CDR3 nucleotide sequence: TGCAGCGTTGAAGAGCGGGCGGGATCCTACGAGCAGTACTTC. Protein sequence: CSVEERAGSYEQYF. The chain couples TRBV29-1 to TRBJ2-7, with TRBD2 as a possible D gene (6 bases). The CDR3 consists of 14 residues. Germline assignment: CDR1 SQVTM and CDR2 ANQGSEA. The V end was cut by 0 bases, the J end by 1 base, with 10 bases between.

The chain is built from TRBV30 and TRBJ2-5; D might be TRBD1 (5 bases). V was clipped by 0 bases and J by 1 base, with 12 bases between them. Germline CDR1 and CDR2: GTSNPN and SVGIG (reference sequence). The CDR3 runs 15 residues. CDR3 coding DNA: TGTGCCTGGAGTGTAGGGGCAGAGACCCAAGAGACCCAGTACTTC. Amino acids: CAWSVGAETQETQYF.

The rearrangement uses TRBV11-2 and TRBJ2-5, with D unresolved. V lost 5 bases and J lost 0, with 13 bases in between. The CDR3 is 15 amino acids. Germline CDR1 and CDR2: SGHAT and FQNNGV. The CDR3 loop reads CASSGRTADQETQYF. As DNA, the CDR3 is TGTGCCAGCAGCGGGCGGACCGCCGACCAAGAGACCCAGTACTTC.

There are a few counts of this clone. The V call is TRBV19, the J call TRBJ1-5; 7 bases are shared with TRBD1. CDR1 is LNHDA and CDR2 is SQIVND in the germline V gene (reference sequence). The V gene end was trimmed by 5 bases and the J gene end by 5 bases; junction bases not matched to a gene: 12. This CDR3 contains 16 residues. The CDR3 DNA reads TGTGCCAGTAGTCCGAGGCCGGGACAGCTGTATCAGCCCCAGCATTTT. Translated: CASSPRPGQLYQPQHF.

V usage is TRBV7-2 and J usage is TRBJ2-4; unclear D gene. Germline lookup yields CDR1 SGHTA and CDR2 FQGNSA. The germline V and J ends were trimmed by 3 bases and 6 bases, with 9 bases remaining between them. The CDR3 sequence is 13 residues long. Written as DNA, the CDR3 is TGTGCCAGCAGCTTGGGCCAGCTAAACATTCAGTACTTC. Amino acids: CASSLGQLNIQYF.

The chain is built from TRBV29-1 and TRBJ1-1; no clear D gene. CDR3 length equals 12 residues. Germline V gene lookup returns CDR1 SQVTM and CDR2 ANQGSEA. V was trimmed by 7 bases and J by 8 bases, leaving 17 bases between them. This CDR3 reads CSAGVPQDEAFF. The CDR3 region has the DNA TGCAGCGCTGGAGTCCCACAAGACGAAGCTTTCTTT. Variable domain in full (rest from reference TRBV29-1 and TRBJ1-1): SAVISQKPSRDICQRGTSLTIQCQVDSQVTMMFWYRQQPGQSLTLIATANQGSEATYESGFVIDKFPISRPNLTFSTLTVSNMSPEDSSIYLCSAGVPQDEAFFGQGTRLTVV.

The chain is built from TRBV10-3 and TRBJ1-2; D remains ambiguous. V was shortened by 0 bases and J by 3 bases, with 8 bases between the two germline ends. The length of the CDR3 is 14 residues. Germline lookup yields CDR1 ENHRY and CDR2 SYGVKD. The CDR3, as DNA: TGTGCCATCAGTGAGTCATTGCGGGACTATGGCTACACCTTC. It yields the protein CAISESLRDYGYTF.

V gene TRBV18 combines with J gene TRBJ2-1, with 9 bases that match TRBD1. The CDR3 sequence is 18 residues long. With V trimmed by 1 base and J by 8 bases, 15 bases remained unmatched. CDR1 and CDR2 (germline): KGHSH, LQKENI. CDR3 sequence (DNA): TGTGCCAGCTCACCACGGACAAGGACAGGGGTAGCACAATATGAGCAGTTCTTC. Translating gives CASSPRTRTGVAQYEQFF.

This clone was recorded a few times. This sequence joins TRBV29-1 and TRBJ2-3, with a weak D call TRBD1 (6 bases). The CDR3 spans 13 residues. The V end was cut by 6 bases, the J end by 0 bases, with 10 bases between. Germline loops: CDR1 SQVTM, CDR2 ANQGSEA. CDR3 protein: CSVGQGSTDTQYF. CDR3 sequence (DNA): TGCAGCGTGGGGCAGGGGAGCACAGATACGCAGTATTTT.

V is TRBV23-1 and J is TRBJ2-7, with TRBD1 as a possible D gene (6 bases). TRBV23-1 is an open reading frame, and its role is uncertain. The CDR3 is 18 residues long. V was pared by 7 bases and J by 3 bases, with 28 bases between. The CDR3 sequence: CASISQQDRWIRSYEQYF. The CDR3 bases are TGCGCCAGCATCTCACAACAGGACAGATGGATTAGAAGCTACGAGCAGTACTTC.

V and J are TRBV13 and TRBJ2-1; 8 nucleotides align to TRBD2. In germline, CDR1 is PRHDT, CDR2 FYEKMQ (reference sequence). V was clipped by 5 bases and J by 2 bases; unmatched bases: 11. The CDR3 runs 17 residues. The DNA for the CDR3 is TGTGCCAGCAGCCCGCGGGGAACGGGAGGGGCCTACAATGAGCAGTTCTTC. This codes for CASSPRGTGGAYNEQFF.

This clone was seen a handful of times. J is TRBJ2-3 and V is TRBV5-1; TRBD2 aligns across 11 bases. Germline loops: CDR1 SGHRS, CDR2 YFSETQ. V dropped 3 bases and J dropped 5; count of bases not matched to a gene: 2. The CDR3 runs to 14 residues. CDR3 DNA: TGCGCCAGCAGCTCCGGGACTAGCGGAGATACGCAGTATTTT. Translation: CASSSGTSGDTQYF.

The chain joins TRBV30 to TRBJ2-1; D perhaps matches TRBD2 (5 bases). Germline V lookup: CDR1 GTSNPN, CDR2 SVGIG (reference sequence). Trimming removed 0 bases from V and 9 bases from J, with 21 bases in between. The CDR3 is made up of 16 amino acids. CDR3 in amino acids: CAWSVRWLARDIEQFF. The CDR3 nucleotides read TGTGCCTGGAGTGTAAGATGGCTAGCCCGGGATATTGAGCAGTTCTTC.

The chain has TRBV4-2 and TRBJ2-7, with 7 bases aligning to TRBD2. Germline CDR1 and CDR2: LGHNA and YNFKEQ. V shed 1 base, J shed 3 bases, and the junction held 6 bases outside the gene matches. The CDR3 totals 15 residues. The CDR3 protein is CASSQVGGAGYEQYF. The CDR3 DNA follows: TGTGCCAGCAGCCAAGTGGGAGGGGCTGGCTACGAGCAGTACTTC.

The chain is built from TRBV2 and TRBJ1-1; D possibly corresponds to TRBD1 (6 bases). Per the germline V gene, CDR1 is SNHLY and CDR2 is FYNNEI. The V and J ends lost 8 bases and 5 bases respectively, with 15 bases between them. The CDR3 spans 13 residues. CDR3: CASSRQVETEAFF. The CDR3 region has the DNA TGTGCCAGCTCTCGACAGGTTGAAACTGAAGCTTTCTTT.

This clone occurred a few times. V is TRBV10-3 and J is TRBJ2-3; 9 bases are shared with TRBD2. This CDR3 region has 14 residues. J gave up 2 bases and V 8 bases, and 5 bases lay outside the gene matches. Germline loops: CDR1 ENHRY, CDR2 SYGVKD. As DNA, the CDR3 is TGTGCCATCTCGGCGGGAGGGGACACAGATACGCAGTATTTT. Amino acids: CAISAGGDTDTQYF.

The chain employs TRBV7-9 and TRBJ2-7; D is possibly TRBD1 (6 bases). CDR1 is SEHNR, CDR2 FQNEAQ, per germline (reference sequence). This CDR3 is built from 16 residues. V was trimmed by 5 bases and J by 6 bases, leaving 23 bases between them. CDR3 sequence (DNA): TGTGCCAGCAGCCACTGGAGGTGGGACAACCCGGGCGAGCAGTACTTC. This sequence encodes CASSHWRWDNPGEQYF. The variable domain in full, with the rest retrieved from reference TRBV7-9 and TRBJ2-7, is DTGVSQNPRHKITKRGQNVTFRCDPISEHNRLYWYRQTLGQGPEFLTYFQNEAQLEKSRLLSDRFSAERPKGSFSTLEIQRTEQGDSAMYLCASSHWRWDNPGEQYFGPGTRLTVT.

CDR3 nucleotide sequence: TGCAGCGCCGCTAACCCCCAAGAGACCCAGTACTTC. Protein product: CSAANPQETQYF. This rearrangement joins TRBV29-1 to TRBJ2-5; D call uncertain. This CDR3 has 12 residues. The V end was cut by 7 bases, the J end by 1 base, with 10 bases between. Germline V lookup: CDR1 SQVTM, CDR2 ANQGSEA.

This clone was found a few times. The chain has TRBV7-2 and TRBJ2-1; 8 nucleotides agree with TRBD2. Germline V gene lookup returns CDR1 SGHTA and CDR2 FQGNSA. There are 16 residues in the CDR3. V was clipped by 3 bases and J by 9 bases; unmatched bases: 13. CDR3: CASSFASGPYPSEQFF. The CDR3 DNA reads TGTGCCAGCAGCTTTGCTAGCGGGCCCTACCCATCTGAGCAGTTCTTC.

This clone appeared a few times. CDR3 nucleotide sequence: TGCGCCAGCAGCCAAGATTCAGATACGCAGTATTTT. As protein: CASSQDSDTQYF. The gene calls are TRBV4-1 and TRBJ2-3, with unresolved D. Germline V gene sequence: CDR1 MGHRA, CDR2 YSYEKL. Trimming took off 0 bases at V and 4 bases at J, with 2 bases between the two ends. This CDR3 is built from 12 residues.

In this sample, this clone turned up a few times. The chain combines TRBV9 with TRBJ2-1; 12 positions agree with TRBD2. Unmatched junction bases numbered 6, after V lost 3 bases and J lost 5 bases. This CDR3 is built from 16 residues. CDR1 SGDLS and CDR2 YYNGEE come from the germline V gene. CDR3 DNA: TGTGCCAGCAGCGGGATGCGGACTAGCGGGAACAATGAGCAGTTCTTC. Encoded protein: CASSGMRTSGNNEQFF.